This entry features one TCR beta chain sequence. What it binds is unknown. The study ran its PCR with 60 Vbeta and 13 Jbeta primers. Libraries were prepared by immunoSEQ multiplex PCR; TCRdb keeps only in-frame clonotypes and omits some of them. Here the sample spans 200,000 to 300,000 clones, approximately 84% being singletons. The data derive from a study of cytomegalovirus exposure and HLA in healthy donors. Study information: HLA-typed donors were the source of 80 million to 90 million unique TCRs, which an early data release held. There were 350 to 400 genotyped donors. Of these, 81% fell in the genetic ancestry cluster associated with self-reported Caucasian donors. Study-level points and caveats: Follow-up analysis later connected one missense variant in DCLRE1C with trimming of TCR beta V- and J-genes.

The sequence was collected from a woman aged 40 to 50 in good health and CMV-seropositive. Sequenced: PBMCs.

CDR3 amino acids: CASSIRTGVDEQFF. Written as DNA, the CDR3 is TGTGCCAGCAGCATCCGGACAGGGGTCGATGAGCAGTTCTTC. This chain connects TRBV7-6 to TRBJ2-1; 9 bases agree with TRBD1. Per germline, CDR1 SGHVS and CDR2 FNYEAQ. Trimming removed 5 bases from V and 8 bases from J; junction bases left unmatched: 7. The CDR3 totals 14 residues.